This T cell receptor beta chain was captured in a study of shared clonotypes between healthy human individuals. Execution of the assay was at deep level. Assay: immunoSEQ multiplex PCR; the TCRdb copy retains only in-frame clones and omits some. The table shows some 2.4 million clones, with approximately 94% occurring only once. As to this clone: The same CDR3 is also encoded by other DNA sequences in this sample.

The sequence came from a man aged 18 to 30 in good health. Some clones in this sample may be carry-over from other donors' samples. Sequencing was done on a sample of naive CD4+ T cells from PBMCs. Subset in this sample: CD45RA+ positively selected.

The CDR3 loop reads CASSFLAGADNEQFF. In DNA form, the CDR3 reads TGCGCCAGCAGCTTCCTAGCGGGAGCCGATAATGAGCAGTTCTTC. The rearrangement joins TRBV5-1 to TRBJ2-1; TRBD2 aligns across 10 bases. The CDR3 loop spans 15 amino acids. V lost 2 bases, J lost 7 bases, and 6 bases stayed unmatched. Germline CDR1 reads SGHRS; CDR2 reads YFSETQ.